The 24 T cell receptor beta chains reported below all come from one sample, sequenced in a study of tissue T cells after allogeneic stem cell transplantation. This table comes from immunoSEQ multiplex PCR, and its TCRdb copy is limited to in-frame clones, with some not included. The table has roughly 30,000 clones, over 75% seen once. The sample in question was blood, obtained before transplantation. The source is a woman between 18 and 49 years old who later had graft-versus-host disease after an allogeneic stem cell transplant.

In its sample, this clone was seen once. This chain links TRBV27 with TRBJ2-2; 7 nucleotides align to TRBD2. V lost 6 bases to trimming and J lost 1 base; unmatched junction nucleotides: 8. The length of the CDR3 is 16 residues. Per germline, CDR1 MNHEY and CDR2 SMNVEV (reference sequence). CDR3 sequence reads: CASRGTAGVNTGELFF. The CDR3 bases are TGTGCCAGCAGGGGTACGGCGGGAGTGAACACCGGGGAGCTGTTTTTT.

The CDR3 DNA follows: TGCGCCAGCAGCTTAGATTACCCGGGACAGGGGATGGATGATACGCAGTATTTT. This gives the protein CASSLDYPGQGMDDTQYF. The chain joins TRBV5-1 to TRBJ2-3, with 10 bases identical to TRBD1. Germline V gene sequence: CDR1 SGHRS, CDR2 YFSETQ. The CDR3 extends over 18 amino acids. Trimming cost V 2 bases and J 6 bases; bases outside gene matches: 15.

The rearrangement joins TRBV5-1 to TRBJ2-3; TRBD2 might be the D (6 bases). Germline V gene lookup returns CDR1 SGHRS and CDR2 YFSETQ. The V end was cut by 2 bases, the J end by 0 bases, with 10 bases between. The CDR3 is 15 residues long. CDR3 in DNA: TGCGCCAGCAGCTTAGGCGGGGCTAGCACAGATACGCAGTATTTT. Its translation: CASSLGGASTDTQYF.

The CDR3 loop is CASSFTVAGVYEQFF. The CDR3, as DNA: TGTGCCAGCAGCTTTACGGTAGCGGGAGTGTATGAGCAGTTCTTC. V and J are TRBV11-3 and TRBJ2-1, with TRBD2 matching 9 bases. In germline, CDR1 is SGHNT, CDR2 YENEEA. The CDR3 covers 15 residues. V was clipped by 3 bases and J by 8 bases; unmatched bases: 8.

The genes are TRBV11-2 and TRBJ2-7, with 8 bases aligning to TRBD2. J lost 2 bases, V lost 6 bases, and 3 bases had no gene match. CDR3 length: 13 amino acids. Germline-derived CDR1 and CDR2 are SGHAT and FQNNGV. This CDR3 is CASRRGVTYEQYF. Written as DNA, the CDR3 is TGTGCCAGCAGGCGGGGGGTTACCTACGAGCAGTACTTC.

The chain employs TRBV27 and TRBJ1-1; 7 bases are shared with TRBD1. Trimming cost V 6 bases and J 1 base; bases outside gene matches: 5. CDR1 MNHEY and CDR2 SMNVEV come from the germline V gene (reference sequence). The CDR3 runs 14 residues. The CDR3 coding sequence is TGTGCCAGCAGCCCCACAGGGGAGAACACTGAAGCTTTCTTT. It translates to CASSPTGENTEAFF.

The chain employs TRBV4-1 and TRBJ1-1; D gene uncertain. This CDR3 has 12 amino acids. The germline V and J ends were trimmed by 1 base and 4 bases, with 4 bases remaining between them. Germline lookup yields CDR1 MGHRA and CDR2 YSYEKL. CDR3 amino acids: CASSQGSTEAFF. The CDR3 DNA sequence: TGCGCCAGCAGCCAAGGGAGCACTGAAGCTTTCTTT.

This clone was counted once. CDR3: CASSPYNREDTQYF. The CDR3 bases are TGCGCCAGCAGTCCTTACAACAGGGAAGACACGCAGTATTTT. The rearrangement links TRBV4-1 to TRBJ2-3; D is perhaps TRBD1 (6 bases). Trimming stripped 6 bases from V and 9 bases from J, with 19 bases between. The CDR3 contains 14 residues. The germline V gene has CDR1 MGHRA and CDR2 YSYEKL.

The V and J genes are TRBV6-2 or TRBV6-3 and TRBJ2-7; D is undetermined. The CDR3 is 11 amino acids. The germline V and J ends were trimmed by 6 bases and 4 bases, with 7 bases remaining between them. Germline V gene sequence: CDR1 MNHEY, CDR2 SVGEGT. CDR3 bases: TGTGCCAGCAGCAGAAGGTACGAGCAGTACTTC. Translated: CASSRRYEQYF.

The chain recombines TRBV18 with TRBJ1-6; possible D gene TRBD1, 5 bases. Germline-derived CDR1 and CDR2 are KGHSH and LQKENI. The CDR3 covers 18 residues. V lost 0 bases, J lost 7 bases, and 19 bases lay in between. The CDR3 nucleotides are TGTGCCAGCTCACCACCGGTTTGGGGGAACAATCAAAATTCACCCCTCCACTTT. It codes for CASSPPVWGNNQNSPLHF. The full variable domain, in which reference TRBV18 and TRBJ1-6 provide the parts outside the CDR3, is NAGVMQNPRHLVRRRGQEARLRCSPMKGHSHVYWYRQLPEEGLKFMVYLQKENIIDESGMPKERFSAEFPKEGPSILRIQQVVRGDSAAYFCASSPPVWGNNQNSPLHFGNGTRLTVT.

The V call is TRBV21-1, the J call TRBJ1-1; the table calls TRBD1, which could not be checked here. TRBV21-1 is termed a pseudogene. The CDR3 is 15 residues long. The CDR3: CASSTHRVMNTEAFF. The CDR3 bases are TGTGCCAGCAGCACACACAGGGTTATGAACACTGAAGCTTTCTTT.

V gene TRBV28 combines with J gene TRBJ1-5; the D is unclear. The V gene lost 11 bases and the J gene lost 2 bases, with 10 bases spanning the gap. The CDR3 runs to 12 residues. Germline values: CDR1 MDHEN, CDR2 SYDVKM. DNA of the CDR3: TGTGCCTCTAGCCGGGGCAATCAGCCCCAGCATTTT. Protein: CASSRGNQPQHF.

J is TRBJ2-1 and V is TRBV7-2; D ambiguous. This CDR3 has 14 residues. The V end was cut by 3 bases, the J end by 4 bases, with 10 bases between. CDR1 is SGHTA, CDR2 FQGNSA, per germline. The CDR3: CASSFTRSYNEQFF. CDR3 DNA: TGTGCCAGCAGCTTCACAAGATCATACAATGAGCAGTTCTTC.

The chain couples TRBV5-1 to TRBJ2-5; a weak D match, TRBD1 (6 bases). CDR1 is SGHRS, CDR2 YFSETQ, per germline. V dropped 3 bases and J dropped 0 bases, with 9 bases sitting between them. CDR3 length: 14 amino acids. In DNA, the CDR3 is TGCGCCAGCAGCTCACAGGGTTACCAAGAGACCCAGTACTTC. It codes for CASSSQGYQETQYF.

This rearrangement joins TRBV7-9 to TRBJ2-3; 11 bases align to TRBD1. The ends lost 4 bases at V and 4 bases at J; junction bases unmatched: 7. CDR3 length equals 16 residues. Looked up from germline, CDR1 is SEHNR and CDR2 is FQNEAQ (reference sequence). The CDR3 loop is CASSSGTGGFADTQYF. CDR3 sequence (DNA): TGTGCCAGCAGCTCCGGGACAGGGGGTTTCGCAGATACGCAGTATTTT.

The chain has TRBV4-2 and TRBJ2-7; 8 nucleotides align to TRBD2. Germline CDR1 is LGHNA and CDR2 is YNFKEQ. The CDR3 is made up of 14 amino acids. J lost 4 bases, V lost 0 bases, and 2 bases had no gene match. CDR3 nucleotide sequence: TGTGCCAGCAGCCAAGATCAGCGGGGGTACGAGCAGTACTTC. It codes for CASSQDQRGYEQYF.

This chain joins TRBV7-6 and TRBJ2-2, with D possibly matching TRBD1 (5 bases). Trimming took off 5 bases at V and 0 bases at J, with 16 bases between the two ends. The CDR3 runs to 17 residues. Germline CDR1 reads SGHVS; CDR2 reads FNYEAQ. CDR3 region: CASSRFSTGANTGELFF. Written as DNA, the CDR3 is TGTGCCAGCAGCCGATTCTCTACAGGAGCGAACACCGGGGAGCTGTTTTTT.

The chain combines TRBV20-1 with TRBJ2-1; the D is unclear. Germline CDR1 DFQATT, CDR2 SNEGSKA (reference sequence). V was clipped by 5 bases and J by 5 bases, with 4 bases between them. This CDR3 has 10 amino acids. CDR3 in amino acids: CSAPDNEQFF. For the CDR3, the DNA is TGCAGTGCTCCTGACAATGAGCAGTTCTTC.

The chain carries TRBV25-1 and TRBJ2-7, with a tentative D call TRBD2 (6 bases). Germline V gives CDR1 MGHDK, CDR2 SYGVNS. V lost 2 bases and J 2 bases, leaving 7 bases between the germline ends. The CDR3 extends over 13 amino acids. The CDR3 here is CASSEGGAYEQYF. CDR3 sequence (DNA): TGTGCCAGCAGTGAAGGAGGGGCCTACGAGCAGTACTTC.

This chain joins TRBV3-1 (or the pseudogene TRBV3-2) and TRBJ1-1; D remains unclear. The CDR3 has 13 amino acids. Germline CDR1 LGHDT, CDR2 YNNKEL (reference sequence). The germline V and J ends were trimmed by 4 bases and 5 bases, with 11 bases remaining between them. The CDR3 bases are TGTGCCAGCAGCCCACACGGGAGGACTGAAGCTTTCTTT. This encodes CASSPHGRTEAFF.

The sample holds one count of this clone. CDR3 sequence: CASTKGGSNQPQHF. DNA of the CDR3: TGTGCCAGCACGAAGGGTGGTAGCAATCAGCCCCAGCATTTT. The chain uses TRBV28 and TRBJ1-5; D is undetermined. This CDR3 comprises 14 residues. Germline assignment: CDR1 MDHEN and CDR2 SYDVKM. V lost 7 bases to trimming and J lost 0 bases, with 10 bases between them.

This chain joins TRBV27 and TRBJ2-7; 14 nucleotides agree with TRBD2. The CDR3 contains 16 residues. Looked up from germline, CDR1 is MNHEY and CDR2 is SMNVEV (reference sequence). The junction had 5 bases not matched to a gene; V was cut back by 4 bases and J by 3 bases. The CDR3 here is CASSSTGTSGSYEQYF. The CDR3 DNA reads TGTGCCAGCAGTTCGACCGGGACTAGCGGGAGCTACGAGCAGTACTTC.

This sequence joins TRBV28 and TRBJ1-2; TRBD1 might be the D (6 bases). Germline values: CDR1 MDHEN, CDR2 SYDVKM. V was cut by 5 bases and J by 0 bases, with 10 bases left in between. This CDR3 has 14 amino acids. DNA for the CDR3: TGTGCCAGCAGTATGGGGGCCTCTAACTATGGCTACACCTTC. This gives the protein CASSMGASNYGYTF.

V and J are TRBV5-1 and TRBJ2-3; D is ambiguous. In germline, CDR1 is SGHRS, CDR2 YFSETQ. The CDR3 consists of 12 residues. V was cut by 2 bases and J by 5 bases, with 6 bases left in between. CDR3 residues: CASSLKVDTQYF. CDR3 nucleotides: TGCGCCAGCAGCTTAAAAGTAGATACGCAGTATTTT.